Described below is a single T cell receptor beta chain sequence and its context. What it binds is not known. Assay: immunoSEQ multiplex PCR; the TCRdb copy retains only in-frame clones and omits some. The data contain under 140,000 clones, roughly 92% of them singletons. This record belongs to a study of siplizumab effects on memory and regulatory T cells. Points from the study as a whole: In roughly 75-95% of proliferating CD4+ or CD8+ clones, a naive or memory phenotype could not be assigned.

Looked up from germline, CDR1 is MNHEY and CDR2 is SVGAGI. This CDR3 contains 13 residues. Trimming removed 0 bases from V and 4 bases from J, with 7 bases in between. V gene TRBV6-5 combines with J gene TRBJ2-7; D is perhaps TRBD1 (6 bases). The origin of this receptor is a human donor in good health. Sequencing was performed on CD4+ T cells sorted from blood. DNA of the CDR3: TGTGCCAGCAGTTACTCACAGGGTTACGAGCAGTACTTC. Protein sequence: CASSYSQGYEQYF.